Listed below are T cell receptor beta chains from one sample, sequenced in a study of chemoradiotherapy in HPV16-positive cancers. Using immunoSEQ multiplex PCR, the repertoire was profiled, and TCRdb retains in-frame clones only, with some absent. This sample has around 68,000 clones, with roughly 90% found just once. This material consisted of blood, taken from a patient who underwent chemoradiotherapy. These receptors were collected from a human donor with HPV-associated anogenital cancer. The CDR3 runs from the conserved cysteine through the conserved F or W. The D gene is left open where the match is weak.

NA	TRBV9	CASSVDAGSNQPQHF
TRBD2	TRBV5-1	CASSSKRDGDEQFF
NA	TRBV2	CASSETSAMNTEAFF
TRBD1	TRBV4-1	CASSQNVKGAYEKLFF
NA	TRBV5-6	CASSLTLQDQETQYF
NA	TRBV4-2	CASSQELGPPNEKLFF
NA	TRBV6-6	CASSQQDGGRNTIYF
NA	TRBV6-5	CASSSIQFQYF
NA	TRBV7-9	CASSLGAPSSGNTIYF
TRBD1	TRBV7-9	CAIQGTAKPTQYF
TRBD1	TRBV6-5	CASSYLPDRGVYEQYF
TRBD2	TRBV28	CASSLTSGGSSSYEQYF
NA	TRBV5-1	CASSLHGPEVNTEAFF
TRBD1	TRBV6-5	CASSTRGRLGYTF
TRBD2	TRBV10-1	CASGAGANTGELFF
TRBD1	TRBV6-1	CASSGRTGSGNTIYF
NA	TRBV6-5	CASSSDGGNTIYF
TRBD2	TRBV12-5	CASGLSGGALDTQYF
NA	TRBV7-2	CASGWGYTEAFF
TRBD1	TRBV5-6	CASSLGGQSYGYTF
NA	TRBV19	CASSTGTSNSPLHF
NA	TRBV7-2	CASKLDVGQTSYGYTF
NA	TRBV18	CASSSPRGTYNEQFF
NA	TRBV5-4	CASSRQRNTEAFF
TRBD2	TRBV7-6	CASSLVSGTNYEQYF
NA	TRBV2	CASSEEVRETQYF
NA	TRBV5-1	CASSLMSGTDTQYF
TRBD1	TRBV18	CASSPPSFYRGYQETQYF
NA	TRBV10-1	CASSESVGSYEQYF
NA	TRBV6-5	CASSPSLGYEQYF
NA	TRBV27	CASANWGGTQYF
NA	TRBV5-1	CASISREGGGYTF
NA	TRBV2	CASSQRGTGELFF
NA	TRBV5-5	CASSLPGQSRGYTF
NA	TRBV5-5	CASSPHIGGPNLYGYTF
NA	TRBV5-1	CASSLTGRETQYF
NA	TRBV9	CASSFRLDAGNEQFF
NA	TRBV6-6	CASSYLGSDEQYF
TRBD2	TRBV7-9	CASSPVIAGGPYNEQFF
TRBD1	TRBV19	CASSISWGQTMNTEAFF
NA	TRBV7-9	CASSLGRALGLPFNTEAFF